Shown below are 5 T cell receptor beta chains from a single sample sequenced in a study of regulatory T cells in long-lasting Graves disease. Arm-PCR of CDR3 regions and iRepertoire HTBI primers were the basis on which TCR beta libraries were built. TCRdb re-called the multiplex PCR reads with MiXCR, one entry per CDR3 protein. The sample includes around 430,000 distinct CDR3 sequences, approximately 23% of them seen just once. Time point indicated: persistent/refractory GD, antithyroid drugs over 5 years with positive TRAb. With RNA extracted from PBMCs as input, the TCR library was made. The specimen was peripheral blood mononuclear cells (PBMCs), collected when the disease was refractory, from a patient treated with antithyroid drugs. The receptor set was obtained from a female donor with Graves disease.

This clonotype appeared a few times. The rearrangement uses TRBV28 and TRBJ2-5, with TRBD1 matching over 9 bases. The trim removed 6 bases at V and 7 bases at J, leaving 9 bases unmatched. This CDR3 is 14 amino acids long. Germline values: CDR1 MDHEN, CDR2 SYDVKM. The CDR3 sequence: CASRRQGGERTQYF. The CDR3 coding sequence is TGTGCCAGCAGGAGACAGGGGGGGGAAAGGACCCAGTACTTC.

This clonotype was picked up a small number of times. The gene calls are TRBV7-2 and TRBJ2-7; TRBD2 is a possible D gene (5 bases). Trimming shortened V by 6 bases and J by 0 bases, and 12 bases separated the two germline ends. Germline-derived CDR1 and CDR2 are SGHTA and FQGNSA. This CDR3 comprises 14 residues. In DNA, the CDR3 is TGTGCCAGCAGATACCAGCGGAGCTCCTACGAGCAGTACTTC. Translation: CASRYQRSSYEQYF.

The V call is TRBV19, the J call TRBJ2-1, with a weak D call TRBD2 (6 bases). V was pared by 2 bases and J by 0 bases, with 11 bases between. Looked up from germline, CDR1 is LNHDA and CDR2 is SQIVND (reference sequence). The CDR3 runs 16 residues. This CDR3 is CASSITGTDSYNEQFF. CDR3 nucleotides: TGTGCCAGTAGTATAACCGGGACTGACTCCTACAATGAGCAGTTCTTC.

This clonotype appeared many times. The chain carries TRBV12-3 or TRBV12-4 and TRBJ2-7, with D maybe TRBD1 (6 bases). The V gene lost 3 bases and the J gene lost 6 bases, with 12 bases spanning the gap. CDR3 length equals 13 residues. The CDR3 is CASSLAGESEQYF. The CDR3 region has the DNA TGTGCCAGCAGTTTGGCAGGGGAGAGCGAGCAGTACTTC.

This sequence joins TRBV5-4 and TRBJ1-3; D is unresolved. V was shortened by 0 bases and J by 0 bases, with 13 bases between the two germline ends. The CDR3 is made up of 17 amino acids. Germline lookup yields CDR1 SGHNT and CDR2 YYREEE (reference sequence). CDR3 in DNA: TGTGCCAGCAGCTTGGCTTCGCAGGCTAGCTCTGGAAACACCATATATTTT. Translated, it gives CASSLASQASSGNTIYF. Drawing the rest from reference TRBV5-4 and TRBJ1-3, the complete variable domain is ETGVTQSPTHLIKTRGQQVTLRCSSQSGHNTVSWYQQALGQGPQFIFQYYREEENGRGNFPPRFSGLQFPNYSSELNVNALELDDSALYLCASSLASQASSGNTIYFGEGSWLTVV.